The 5 T cell receptor beta chains given below trace back to one sample, sequenced in a study of blood T cell repertoires in COVID-19. Measured with immunoSEQ multiplex PCR; TCRdb has only the in-frame clones, and not every one. This sample carries around 260,000 clones, about 89% of them seen once, and the ten largest clones take roughly 1.6%. Sequenced input: peripheral blood. These receptors were collected from a woman in her 40s who had recovered from COVID-19.

The chain employs TRBV6-5 and TRBJ2-1; no clear D gene. The germline CDR1 and CDR2 sequences are MNHEY and SVGAGI. The V end lost 6 bases, the J end lost 0 bases, and 9 bases lay between the germline ends. The CDR3 loop spans 14 amino acids. CDR3 sequence (DNA): TGTGCCAGCAGCGACTGGAGCTCCTACAATGAGCAGTTCTTC. It specifies CASSDWSSYNEQFF.

The chain recombines TRBV4-1 with TRBJ1-3, with 8 nucleotides matching TRBD1. The V and J ends lost 5 bases and 1 base, in that order; junction bases with no gene match: 10. Germline CDR1 is MGHRA and CDR2 is YSYEKL. This CDR3 comprises 17 residues. CDR3 nucleotide sequence: TGCGCCAGCAGCTTTGGAGACAGGGGCCGATCTGGAAACACCATATATTTT. Its protein is CASSFGDRGRSGNTIYF.

The genes are TRBV6-6 and TRBJ1-1; D unclear. Trimming cost V 7 bases and J 1 base, with 7 bases left between them. This CDR3 is built from 12 residues. Per germline, CDR1 MNHNY and CDR2 SVGAGI (reference sequence). This CDR3 is CASTRANTEAFF. DNA of the CDR3: TGTGCCAGCACCCGCGCGAACACTGAAGCTTTCTTT.

This clone is a singleton in its sample. The V gene is TRBV3-1 (or the pseudogene TRBV3-2), the J gene TRBJ2-5, with D maybe TRBD2 (7 bases). Between the trimmed V and J ends, which lost 4 bases and 5 bases, there was a span of 17 bases. CDR1 LGHDT and CDR2 YNNKEL come from the germline V gene (reference sequence). CDR3 length: 15 amino acids. CDR3 nucleotides: TGTGCCAGCAGCCGGGGCGGACTAGGGGGGGAGACCCAGTACTTC. Its protein is CASSRGGLGGETQYF.

This clone came up once. The chain links TRBV2 to TRBJ1-2; D gene unclear. The CDR3 runs to 13 residues. With 1 base removed from V and 3 bases from J, the gap between germline ends came to 6 bases. The germline V gene encodes CDR1 SNHLY and CDR2 FYNNEI. The CDR3 DNA reads as TGTGCCAGCAGTGAAGACAGCTACTATGGCTACACCTTC. It encodes CASSEDSYYGYTF.